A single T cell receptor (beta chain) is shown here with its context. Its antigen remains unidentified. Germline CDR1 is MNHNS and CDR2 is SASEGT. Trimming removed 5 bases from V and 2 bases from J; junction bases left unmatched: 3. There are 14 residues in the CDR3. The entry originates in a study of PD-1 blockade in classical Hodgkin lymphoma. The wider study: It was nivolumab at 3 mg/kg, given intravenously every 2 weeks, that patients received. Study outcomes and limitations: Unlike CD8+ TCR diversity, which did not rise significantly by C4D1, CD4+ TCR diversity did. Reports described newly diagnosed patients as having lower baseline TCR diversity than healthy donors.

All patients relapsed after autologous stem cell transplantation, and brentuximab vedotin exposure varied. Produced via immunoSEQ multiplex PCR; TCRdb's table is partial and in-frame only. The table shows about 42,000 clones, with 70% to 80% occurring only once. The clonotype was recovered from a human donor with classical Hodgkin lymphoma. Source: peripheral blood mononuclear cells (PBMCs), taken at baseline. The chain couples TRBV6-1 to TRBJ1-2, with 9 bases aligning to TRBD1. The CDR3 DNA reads TGTGCCAGCAGTATAGGACAGGGGAACTATGGCTACACCTTC. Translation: CASSIGQGNYGYTF.